This T cell receptor beta chain was found in a study of blood T cell repertoires in COVID-19 (TCRdb year 2020). A note on the overall study: Collaborator samples came from the United States, Italy and Spain and covered acute and convalescent phases of COVID-19. The prospective study material was composed of cDNA or gDNA derived from T cells, B-cell-depleted T cells, or PBMCs. The dataset comprised deeply sampled blood TCRbeta repertoires from subjects exposed to, actively infected with, or recovered from COVID-19. The repertoires were released in a freely available public database intended as a resource for research on the immune response to SARS-CoV-2. The samples were drawn from the first 160 participants of the ongoing ImmuneRACE study and from some 1,300 subjects provided by 6 global collaborators. Sample metadata almost always included a de-identified subject ID, COVID-19 status, age in years and sex. Where available, HLA class I and class II types were obtained from metadata supplied by the sample provider rather than from assay-based typing.

The CDR3 goes from the cysteine to the phenylalanine over 16 residues. The CDR3 DNA has 48 bases and is translated from base 1. Unmatched junction bases come to 3, with V trimmed by 0 bases and J by 1 base. CDR1 and CDR2 are read off the germline V gene as SGDLS and YYNGEE. What the work shows at the level of the full study, not this receptor alone: The amount of clinical and demographic metadata varied by source and participant and was provided uncurated.

Details on this clone: Which antigen it targets is not known. No clone much larger than this one lies a single base away; base qualities are absent.

Each collaborating institution followed its own protocols to collect whole blood in K2EDTA tubes. For TCRbeta analysis, collaborators shipped samples in one of three forms: frozen whole blood, isolated PBMCs, or DNA extracted from either of those sample types. The immunoSEQ Assay, a bias-controlled multiplex PCR, was used to amplify TCRbeta CDR3 regions from genomic DNA. In the paper's pipeline: Within the assay, amplification of reference gene primers was used to estimate how many nucleated cells each sample contained. Sequence reads were collapsed and filtered to measure the absolute abundance of every unique TCRbeta CDR3 rearrangement. For each sample, productive Simpson clonality was calculated as the square root of Simpson's diversity index over productive rearrangements. TCRdb carries this immuneACCESS record with in-frame sequences only. Its versions omit some clonotypes, under half of them owing to an unresolved V gene in the studies checked, with the rest unexplained. That table furnishes V, J and clone size, whereas the DNA furnished D and trimming. This sample is represented by 200,000 to 300,000 clones; 70% to 90% of them were singletons. About 4% of the sample lies in the top ten.

The TCR originated in a man aged 50-60 years with acute or convalescent COVID-19. The chain is encoded by TRBV9 joined to TRBJ2-3, with TRBD2 matching 9 junction bases. Material for sequencing was peripheral blood. The nucleotide sequence reads TGTGCCAGCAGCGTAGGACTAGCGGCCCGCACAGATACGCAGTATTTT. It translates to CASSVGLAARTDTQYF.